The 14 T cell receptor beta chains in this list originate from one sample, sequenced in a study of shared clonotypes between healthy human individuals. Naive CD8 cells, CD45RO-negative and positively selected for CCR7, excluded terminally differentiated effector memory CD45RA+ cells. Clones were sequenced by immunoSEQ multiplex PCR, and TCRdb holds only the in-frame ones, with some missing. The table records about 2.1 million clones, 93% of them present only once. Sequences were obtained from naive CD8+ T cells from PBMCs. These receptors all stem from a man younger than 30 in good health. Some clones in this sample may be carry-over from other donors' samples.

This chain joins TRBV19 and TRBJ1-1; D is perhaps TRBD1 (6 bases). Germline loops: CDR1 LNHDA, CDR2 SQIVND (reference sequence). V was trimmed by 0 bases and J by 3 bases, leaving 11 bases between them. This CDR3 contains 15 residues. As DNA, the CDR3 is TGTGCCAGTAGTATAGATCTGGGGGCCTACACTGAAGCTTTCTTT. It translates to CASSIDLGAYTEAFF.

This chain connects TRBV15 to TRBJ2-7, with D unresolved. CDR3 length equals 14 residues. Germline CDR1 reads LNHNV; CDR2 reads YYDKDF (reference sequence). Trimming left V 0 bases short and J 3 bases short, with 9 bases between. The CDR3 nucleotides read TGTGCCACCAGCAGAGATTTAGACGGCTACGAGCAGTACTTC. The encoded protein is CATSRDLDGYEQYF.

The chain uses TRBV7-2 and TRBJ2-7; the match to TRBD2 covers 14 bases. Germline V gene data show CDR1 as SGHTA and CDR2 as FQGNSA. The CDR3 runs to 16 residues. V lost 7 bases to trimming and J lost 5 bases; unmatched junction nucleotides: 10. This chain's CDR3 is CASTSTSGRAVDEQYF. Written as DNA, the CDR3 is TGTGCCAGCACCTCGACTAGCGGGAGGGCCGTGGACGAGCAGTACTTC.

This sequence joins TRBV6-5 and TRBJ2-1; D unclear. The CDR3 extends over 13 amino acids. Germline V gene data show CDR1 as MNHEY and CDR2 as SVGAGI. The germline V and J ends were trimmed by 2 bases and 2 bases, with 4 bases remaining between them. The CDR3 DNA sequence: TGTGCCAGCAGTTACCTTCCCTACAATGAGCAGTTCTTC. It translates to CASSYLPYNEQFF.

This CDR3 reads CASSLEGTSVYEQFF. CDR3 sequence (DNA): TGTGCCAGCAGCTTAGAGGGGACTAGCGTTTATGAGCAGTTCTTC. The chain carries TRBV11-2 and TRBJ2-1, with 10 bases lining up with TRBD2. V shed 0 bases, J shed 8 bases, and the junction held 4 bases outside the gene matches. The CDR3 extends over 15 amino acids. Germline V gene sequence: CDR1 SGHAT, CDR2 FQNNGV.

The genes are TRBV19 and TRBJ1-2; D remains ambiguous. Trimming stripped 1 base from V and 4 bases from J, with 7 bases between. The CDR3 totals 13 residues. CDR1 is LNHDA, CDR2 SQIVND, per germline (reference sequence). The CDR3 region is CASSIGVTYGYTF. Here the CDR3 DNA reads TGTGCCAGTAGTATAGGAGTAACCTATGGCTACACCTTC.

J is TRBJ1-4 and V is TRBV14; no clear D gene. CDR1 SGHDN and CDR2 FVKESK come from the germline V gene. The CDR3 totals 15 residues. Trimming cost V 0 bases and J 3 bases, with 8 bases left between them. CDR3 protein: CASSQERGSNEKLFF. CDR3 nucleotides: TGTGCCAGCAGCCAAGAGCGGGGATCTAATGAAAAACTGTTTTTT. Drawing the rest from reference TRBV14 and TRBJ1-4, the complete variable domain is EAGVTQFPSHSVIEKGQTVTLRCDPISGHDNLYWYRRVMGKEIKFLLHFVKESKQDESGMPNNRFLAERTGGTYSTLKVQPAELEDSGVYFCASSQERGSNEKLFFGSGTQLSVL.

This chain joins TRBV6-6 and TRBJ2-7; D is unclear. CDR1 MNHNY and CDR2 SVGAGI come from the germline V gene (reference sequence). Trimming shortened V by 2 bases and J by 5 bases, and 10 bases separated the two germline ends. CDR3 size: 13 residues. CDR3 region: CASSYKVANEQYF. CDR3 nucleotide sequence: TGTGCCAGCAGTTACAAGGTAGCCAACGAGCAGTACTTC.

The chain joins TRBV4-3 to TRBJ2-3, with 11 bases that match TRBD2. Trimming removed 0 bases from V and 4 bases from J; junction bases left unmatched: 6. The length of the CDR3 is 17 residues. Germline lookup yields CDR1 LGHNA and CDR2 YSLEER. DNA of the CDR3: TGCGCCAGCAGCCAAGATCTAGCGGGAGGAGAAGCAGATACGCAGTATTTT. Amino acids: CASSQDLAGGEADTQYF.

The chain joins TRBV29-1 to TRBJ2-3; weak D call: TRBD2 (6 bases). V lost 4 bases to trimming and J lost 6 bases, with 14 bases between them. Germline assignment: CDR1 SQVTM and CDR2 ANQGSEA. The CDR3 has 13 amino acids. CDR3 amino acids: CSVVMIGGDTQYF. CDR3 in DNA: TGCAGCGTTGTTATGATTGGGGGGGATACGCAGTATTTT.

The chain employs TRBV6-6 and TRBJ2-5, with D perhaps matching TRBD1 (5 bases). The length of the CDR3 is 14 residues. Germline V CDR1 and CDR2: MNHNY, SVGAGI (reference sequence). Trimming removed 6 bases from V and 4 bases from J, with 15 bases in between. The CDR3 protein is CASSLSRVGETQYF. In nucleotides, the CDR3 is TGTGCCAGCAGCCTGAGCAGGGTAGGAGAGACCCAGTACTTC.

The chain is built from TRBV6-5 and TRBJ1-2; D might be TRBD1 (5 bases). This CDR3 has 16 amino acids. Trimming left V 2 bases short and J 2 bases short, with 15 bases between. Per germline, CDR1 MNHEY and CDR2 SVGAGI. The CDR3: CASSYSSGRWNYGYTF. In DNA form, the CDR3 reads TGTGCCAGCAGTTACAGCTCAGGGAGATGGAACTATGGCTACACCTTC.

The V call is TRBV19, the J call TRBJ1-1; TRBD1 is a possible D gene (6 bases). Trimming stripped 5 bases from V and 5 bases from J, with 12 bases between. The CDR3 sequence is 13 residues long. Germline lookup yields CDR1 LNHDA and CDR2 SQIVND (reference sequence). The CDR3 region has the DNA TGTGCCAGTAGTCTTTCAGGGGAGACTGAAGCTTTCTTT. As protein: CASSLSGETEAFF. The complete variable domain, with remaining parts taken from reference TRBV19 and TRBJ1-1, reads DGGITQSPKYLFRKEGQNVTLSCEQNLNHDAMYWYRQDPGQGLRLIYYSQIVNDFQKGDIAEGYSVSREKKESFPLTVTSAQKNPTAFYLCASSLSGETEAFFGQGTRLTVV.

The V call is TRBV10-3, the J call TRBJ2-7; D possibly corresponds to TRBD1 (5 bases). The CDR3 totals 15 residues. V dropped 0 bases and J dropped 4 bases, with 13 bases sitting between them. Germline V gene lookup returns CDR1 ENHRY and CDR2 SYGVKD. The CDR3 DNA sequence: TGTGCCATCAGTGAGTCTGGAGACAGCGATTACGAGCAGTACTTC. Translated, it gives CAISESGDSDYEQYF.